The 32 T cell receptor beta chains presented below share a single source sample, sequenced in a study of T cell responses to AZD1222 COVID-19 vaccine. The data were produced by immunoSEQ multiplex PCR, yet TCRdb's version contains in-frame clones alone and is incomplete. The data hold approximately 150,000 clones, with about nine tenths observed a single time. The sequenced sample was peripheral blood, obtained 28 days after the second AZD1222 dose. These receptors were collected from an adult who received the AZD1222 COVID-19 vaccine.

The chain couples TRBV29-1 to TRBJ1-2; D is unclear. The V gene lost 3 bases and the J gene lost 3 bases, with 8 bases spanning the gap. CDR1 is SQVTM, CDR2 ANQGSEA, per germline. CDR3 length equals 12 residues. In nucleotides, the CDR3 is TGCAGCGTTGAGGGCCCAGACTATGGCTACACCTTC. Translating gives CSVEGPDYGYTF.

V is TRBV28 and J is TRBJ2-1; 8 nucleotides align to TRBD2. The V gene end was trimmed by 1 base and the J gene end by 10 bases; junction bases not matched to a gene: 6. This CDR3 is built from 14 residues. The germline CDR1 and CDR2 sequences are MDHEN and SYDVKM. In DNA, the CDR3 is TGTGCCAGCAGTTTATTGGTTAGCGGGAACGAGCAGTTCTTC. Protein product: CASSLLVSGNEQFF.

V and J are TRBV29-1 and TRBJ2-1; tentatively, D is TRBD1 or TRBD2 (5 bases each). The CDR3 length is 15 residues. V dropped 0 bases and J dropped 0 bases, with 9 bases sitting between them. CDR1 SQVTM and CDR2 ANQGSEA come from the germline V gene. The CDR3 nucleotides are TGCAGCGTTGAAGAAGGGGAGTCCTCCTACAATGAGCAGTTCTTC. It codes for CSVEEGESSYNEQFF.

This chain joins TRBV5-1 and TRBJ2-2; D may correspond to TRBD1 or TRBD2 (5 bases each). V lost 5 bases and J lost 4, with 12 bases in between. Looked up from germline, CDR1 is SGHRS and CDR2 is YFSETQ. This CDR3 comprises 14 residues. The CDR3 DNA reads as TGCGCCAGCAGTCGGGACCCCCTCACCGGGGAGCTGTTTTTT. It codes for CASSRDPLTGELFF.

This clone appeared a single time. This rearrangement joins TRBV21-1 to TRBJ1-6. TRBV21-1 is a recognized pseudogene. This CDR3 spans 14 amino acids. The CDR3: CASSALQRNSPLHF. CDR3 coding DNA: TGTGCCAGCAGCGCCCTCCAACGGAATTCACCCCTCCACTTT.

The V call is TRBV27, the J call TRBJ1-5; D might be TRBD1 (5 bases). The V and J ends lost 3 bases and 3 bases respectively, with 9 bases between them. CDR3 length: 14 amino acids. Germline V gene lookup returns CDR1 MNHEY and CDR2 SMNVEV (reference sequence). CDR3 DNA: TGTGCCAGCAGTTTCGGACAACTCAATCAGCCCCAGCATTTT. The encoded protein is CASSFGQLNQPQHF.

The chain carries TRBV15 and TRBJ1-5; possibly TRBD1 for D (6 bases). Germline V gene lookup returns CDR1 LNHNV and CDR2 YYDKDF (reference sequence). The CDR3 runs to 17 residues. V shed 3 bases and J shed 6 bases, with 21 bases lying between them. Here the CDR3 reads CATSSLPRDKLAQPQHF. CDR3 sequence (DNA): TGTGCCACCAGCAGCCTACCTCGGGACAAACTCGCTCAGCCCCAGCATTTT.

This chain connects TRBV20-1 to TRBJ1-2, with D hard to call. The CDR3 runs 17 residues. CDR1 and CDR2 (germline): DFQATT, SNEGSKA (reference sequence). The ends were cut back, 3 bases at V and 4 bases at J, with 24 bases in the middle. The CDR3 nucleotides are TGCAGTGCTAGTCAGACACAAGATACGACCTTTTTCTATGGCTACACCTTC. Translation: CSASQTQDTTFFYGYTF.

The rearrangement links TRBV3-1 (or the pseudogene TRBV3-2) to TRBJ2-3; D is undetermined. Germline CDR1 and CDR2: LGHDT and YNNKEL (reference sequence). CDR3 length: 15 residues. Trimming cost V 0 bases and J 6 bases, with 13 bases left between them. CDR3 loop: CASSQDGLVLDTQYF. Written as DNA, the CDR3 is TGTGCCAGCAGCCAAGATGGGCTAGTACTTGATACGCAGTATTTT.

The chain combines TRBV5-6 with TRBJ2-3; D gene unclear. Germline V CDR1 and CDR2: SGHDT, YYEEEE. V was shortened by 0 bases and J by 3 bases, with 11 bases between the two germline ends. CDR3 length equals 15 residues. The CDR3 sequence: CASSLVVGLTDTQYF. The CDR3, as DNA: TGTGCCAGCAGCTTGGTGGTTGGATTAACAGATACGCAGTATTTT.

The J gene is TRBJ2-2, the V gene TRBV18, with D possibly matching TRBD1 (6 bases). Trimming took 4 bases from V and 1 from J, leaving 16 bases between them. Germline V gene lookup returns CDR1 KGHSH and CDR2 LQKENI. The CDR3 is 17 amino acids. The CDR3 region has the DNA TGTGCCAGCTCACGGATGCCCCCGGGACAGAACACCGGGGAGCTGTTTTTT. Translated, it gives CASSRMPPGQNTGELFF.

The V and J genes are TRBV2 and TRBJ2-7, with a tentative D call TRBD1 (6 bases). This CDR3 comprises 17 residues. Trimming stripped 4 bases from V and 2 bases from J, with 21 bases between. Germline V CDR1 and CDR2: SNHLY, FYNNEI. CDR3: CASSGGTGFSMTYEQYF. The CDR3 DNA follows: TGTGCCAGCAGTGGTGGCACAGGGTTCTCAATGACCTACGAGCAGTACTTC. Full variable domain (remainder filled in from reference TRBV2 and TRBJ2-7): EPEVTQTPSHQVTQMGQEVILRCVPISNHLYFYWYRQILGQKVEFLVSFYNNEISEKSEIFDDQFSVERPDGSNFTLKIRSTKLEDSAMYFCASSGGTGFSMTYEQYFGPGTRLTVT.

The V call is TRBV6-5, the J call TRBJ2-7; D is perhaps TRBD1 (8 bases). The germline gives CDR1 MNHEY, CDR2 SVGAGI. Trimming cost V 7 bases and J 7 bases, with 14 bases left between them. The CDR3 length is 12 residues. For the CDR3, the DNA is TGTGCCAGCACACAGGGGGGGGGAGAGCAGTACTTC. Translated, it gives CASTQGGGEQYF.

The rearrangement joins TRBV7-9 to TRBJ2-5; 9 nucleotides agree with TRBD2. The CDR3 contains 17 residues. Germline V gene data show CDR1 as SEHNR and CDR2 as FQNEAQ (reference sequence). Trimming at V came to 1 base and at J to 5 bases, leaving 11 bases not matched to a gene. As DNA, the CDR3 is TGTGCCAGCAGCTTAGGATTAGCGGGAGTTCCGGGTGAGACCCAGTACTTC. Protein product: CASSLGLAGVPGETQYF.

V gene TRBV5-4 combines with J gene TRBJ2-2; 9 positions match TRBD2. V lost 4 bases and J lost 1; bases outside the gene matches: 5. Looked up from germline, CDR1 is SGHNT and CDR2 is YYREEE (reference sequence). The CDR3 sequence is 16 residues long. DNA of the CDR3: TGTGCCAGCAGCACAGGACTAGCGCTGAACACCGGGGAGCTGTTTTTT. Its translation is CASSTGLALNTGELFF.

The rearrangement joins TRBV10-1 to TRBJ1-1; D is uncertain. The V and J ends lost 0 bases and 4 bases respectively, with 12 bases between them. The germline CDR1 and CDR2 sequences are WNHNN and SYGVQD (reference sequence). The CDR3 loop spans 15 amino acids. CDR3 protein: CASSESKSGGTEAFF. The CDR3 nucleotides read TGCGCCAGCAGTGAGTCGAAGTCGGGAGGCACTGAAGCTTTCTTT.

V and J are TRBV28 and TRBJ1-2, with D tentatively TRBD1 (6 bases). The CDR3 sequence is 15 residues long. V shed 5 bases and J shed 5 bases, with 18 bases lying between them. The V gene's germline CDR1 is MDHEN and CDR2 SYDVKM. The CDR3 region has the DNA TGTGCCAGCAGTCCCACAGGGTGGGTCATTTATGGCTACACCTTC. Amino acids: CASSPTGWVIYGYTF.

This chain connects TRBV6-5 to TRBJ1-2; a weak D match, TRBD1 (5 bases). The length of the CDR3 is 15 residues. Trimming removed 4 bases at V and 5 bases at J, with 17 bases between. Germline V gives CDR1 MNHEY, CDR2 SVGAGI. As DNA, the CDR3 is TGTGCCAGCAGTTCGGGGGGACCTATGGTGTATGGCTACACCTTC. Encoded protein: CASSSGGPMVYGYTF.

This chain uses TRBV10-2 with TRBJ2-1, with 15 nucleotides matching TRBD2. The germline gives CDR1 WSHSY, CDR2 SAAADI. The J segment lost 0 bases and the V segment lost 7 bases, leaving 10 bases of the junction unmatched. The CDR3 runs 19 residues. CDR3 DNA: TGCGCCAGCACCCCGGGACTAGCGGGAGGACTGAGCTCCTACAATGAGCAGTTCTTC. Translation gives CASTPGLAGGLSSYNEQFF.

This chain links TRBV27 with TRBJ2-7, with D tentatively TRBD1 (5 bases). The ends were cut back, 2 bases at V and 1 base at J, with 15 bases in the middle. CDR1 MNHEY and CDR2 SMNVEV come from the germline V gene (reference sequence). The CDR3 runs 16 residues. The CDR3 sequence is CASSLNLGRKSYEQYF. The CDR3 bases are TGTGCCAGCAGTTTAAATCTGGGGCGTAAATCCTACGAGCAGTACTTC.

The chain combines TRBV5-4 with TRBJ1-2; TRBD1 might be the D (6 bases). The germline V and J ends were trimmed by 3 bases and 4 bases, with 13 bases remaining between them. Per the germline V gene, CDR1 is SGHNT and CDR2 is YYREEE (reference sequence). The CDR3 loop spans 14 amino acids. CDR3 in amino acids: CASSWGQGGYGYTF. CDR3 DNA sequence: TGTGCCAGCAGCTGGGGGCAGGGAGGCTATGGCTACACCTTC.

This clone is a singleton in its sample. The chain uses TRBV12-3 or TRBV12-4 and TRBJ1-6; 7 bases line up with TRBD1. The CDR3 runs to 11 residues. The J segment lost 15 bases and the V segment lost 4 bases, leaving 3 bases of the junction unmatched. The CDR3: CASSWRDSLHF. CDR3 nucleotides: TGTGCCAGCAGTTGGCGGGACAGCCTCCACTTT.

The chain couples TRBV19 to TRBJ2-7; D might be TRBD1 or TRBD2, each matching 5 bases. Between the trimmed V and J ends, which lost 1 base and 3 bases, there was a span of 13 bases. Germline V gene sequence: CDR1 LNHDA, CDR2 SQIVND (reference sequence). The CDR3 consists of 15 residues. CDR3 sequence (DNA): TGTGCCAGTAGTATAGGGACGGGGACCAGCTACGAGCAGTACTTC. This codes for CASSIGTGTSYEQYF.

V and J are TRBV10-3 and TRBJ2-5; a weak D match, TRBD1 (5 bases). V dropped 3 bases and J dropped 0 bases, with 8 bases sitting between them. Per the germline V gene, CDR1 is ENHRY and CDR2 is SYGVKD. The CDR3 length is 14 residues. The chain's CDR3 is CAISEPGHQETQYF. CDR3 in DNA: TGTGCCATCAGTGAACCAGGGCACCAAGAGACCCAGTACTTC.

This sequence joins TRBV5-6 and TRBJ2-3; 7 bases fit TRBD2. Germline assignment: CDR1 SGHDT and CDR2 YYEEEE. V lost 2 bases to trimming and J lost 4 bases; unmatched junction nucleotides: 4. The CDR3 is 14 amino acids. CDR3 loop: CASSFPGGADTQYF. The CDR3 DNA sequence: TGTGCCAGCAGCTTTCCGGGAGGCGCAGATACGCAGTATTTT.

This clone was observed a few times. CDR3 DNA sequence: TGTGCCAGCACCCCTAGGGGCCAGGGGGCCAAGCAGTACTTC. Amino acid sequence: CASTPRGQGAKQYF. This chain links TRBV6-5 with TRBJ2-7; 8 nucleotides agree with TRBD1. Trimming took 7 bases from V and 8 from J; bases not matched to a gene: 13. CDR1 is MNHEY and CDR2 is SVGAGI in the germline V gene. The CDR3 sequence is 14 residues long.

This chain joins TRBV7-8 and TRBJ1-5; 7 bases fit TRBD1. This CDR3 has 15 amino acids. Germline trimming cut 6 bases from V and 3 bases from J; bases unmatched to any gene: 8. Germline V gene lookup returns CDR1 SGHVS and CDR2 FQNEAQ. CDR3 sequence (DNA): TGTGCCAGCAGTCGGACTCAGGGGGACAATCAGCCCCAGCATTTT. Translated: CASSRTQGDNQPQHF.

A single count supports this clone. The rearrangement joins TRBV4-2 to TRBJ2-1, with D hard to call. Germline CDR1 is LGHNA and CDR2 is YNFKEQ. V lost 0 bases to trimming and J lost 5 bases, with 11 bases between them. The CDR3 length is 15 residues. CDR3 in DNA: TGTGCCAGCAGCCAAGATCGGATAGCAGACAATGAGCAGTTCTTC. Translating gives CASSQDRIADNEQFF.

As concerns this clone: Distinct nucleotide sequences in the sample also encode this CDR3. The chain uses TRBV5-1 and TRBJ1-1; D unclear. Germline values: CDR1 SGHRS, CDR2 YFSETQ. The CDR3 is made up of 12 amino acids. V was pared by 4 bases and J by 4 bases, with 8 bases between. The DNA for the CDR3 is TGCGCCAGCAGCCGGGGTGGCACTGAAGCTTTCTTT. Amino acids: CASSRGGTEAFF.

The CDR3 sequence is CASSQLAGGPRTDTQYF. The CDR3 region has the DNA TGTGCCAGCAGCCAACTAGCGGGAGGGCCCCGCACAGATACGCAGTATTTT. The chain carries TRBV3-1 (or the pseudogene TRBV3-2) and TRBJ2-3, with 12 positions matching TRBD2. The V gene's germline CDR1 is LGHDT and CDR2 YNNKEL (reference sequence). V lost 2 bases, J lost 1 base, and 4 bases stayed unmatched. The CDR3 is 17 amino acids.

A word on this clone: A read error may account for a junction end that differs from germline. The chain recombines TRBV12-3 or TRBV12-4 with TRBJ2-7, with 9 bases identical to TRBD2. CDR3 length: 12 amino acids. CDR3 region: CASSFRTSEPYF. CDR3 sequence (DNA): TGTGCCAGCAGTTTCAGGACTAGCGAGCCGTACTTC.

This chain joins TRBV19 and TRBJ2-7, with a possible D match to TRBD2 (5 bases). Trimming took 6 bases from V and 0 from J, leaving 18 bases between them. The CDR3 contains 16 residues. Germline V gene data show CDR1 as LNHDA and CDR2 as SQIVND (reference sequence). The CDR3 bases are TGTGCCAGTAGCTCCCGCGGGTCTCCGAGCTCCTACGAGCAGTACTTC. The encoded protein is CASSSRGSPSSYEQYF. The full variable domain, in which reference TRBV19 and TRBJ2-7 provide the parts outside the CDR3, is DGGITQSPKYLFRKEGQNVTLSCEQNLNHDAMYWYRQDPGQGLRLIYYSQIVNDFQKGDIAEGYSVSREKKESFPLTVTSAQKNPTAFYLCASSSRGSPSSYEQYFGPGTRLTVT.